This is a list of T cell receptor beta chains from one sample in a study of cytomegalovirus exposure and HLA in healthy donors. Using immunoSEQ multiplex PCR, the repertoire was profiled, and TCRdb retains in-frame clones only, with some absent. The table shows 210,000 or so clones, with just under 85% occurring only once. The specimen sequenced was PBMCs. The receptors stem from a woman between 35 and 50 years old in good health and CMV-seronegative. CDR3s include the opening cysteine and the closing phenylalanine or tryptophan. Each record gives: V gene, clone size, D gene, J gene, CDR3 protein, CDR3 DNA. The D gene is left open where the match is weak. Clone size is shown for a subset of rows, as once, few, many or a class of expanded clone.

v_gene: TRBV7-8; abundance: -; d_gene: -; j_gene: TRBJ2-3; CDR3aa: CASSLRQQGGGTDTQYF; CDR3nt: TGTGCCAGCAGCTTACGTCAACAGGGGGGGGGAACAGATACGCAGTATTTT
v_gene: TRBV6-8; abundance: -; d_gene: -; j_gene: TRBJ1-3; CDR3aa: CASRQGSAGNTIYF; CDR3nt: TGTGCCAGCAGACAGGGTTCGGCTGGAAACACCATATATTTT
v_gene: TRBV29-1; abundance: -; d_gene: TRBD2; j_gene: TRBJ2-3; CDR3aa: CSVEGGLAGGPDTQYF; CDR3nt: TGCAGCGTTGAAGGCGGGTTAGCGGGGGGCCCAGATACGCAGTATTTT
v_gene: TRBV27; abundance: -; d_gene: TRBD1; j_gene: TRBJ1-2; CDR3aa: CASSAWDRGLDGYTF; CDR3nt: TGTGCCAGCAGTGCCTGGGACAGGGGGCTTGACGGCTACACCTTC
v_gene: TRBV14; abundance: -; d_gene: -; j_gene: TRBJ1-2; CDR3aa: CASSQVVGRGAGYTF; CDR3nt: TGTGCCAGCAGCCAAGTGGTCGGGAGAGGGGCTGGCTACACCTTC
v_gene: TRBV18; abundance: -; d_gene: TRBD1; j_gene: TRBJ1-1; CDR3aa: CASSPLDRAAFF; CDR3nt: TGTGCCAGCTCACCCCTGGACAGGGCGGCTTTCTTT
v_gene: TRBV7-9; abundance: -; d_gene: -; j_gene: TRBJ2-3; CDR3aa: CASSPRVPDTQYF; CDR3nt: TGTGCCAGCAGCCCCAGGGTTCCAGATACGCAGTATTTT
v_gene: TRBV6-1; abundance: -; d_gene: TRBD1; j_gene: TRBJ1-2; CDR3aa: CASSEALLGTGDDGYTF; CDR3nt: TGTGCCAGCAGTGAAGCGCTTCTCGGGACAGGGGATGATGGCTACACCTTC
v_gene: TRBV5-4; abundance: -; d_gene: TRBD1; j_gene: TRBJ1-4; CDR3aa: CASSQTGTEMEKLFF; CDR3nt: TGTGCCAGCAGCCAAACCGGGACAGAAATGGAAAAACTGTTTTTT
v_gene: TRBV29-1; abundance: -; d_gene: -; j_gene: TRBJ1-1; CDR3aa: CSTDKNTEAFF; CDR3nt: TGCAGCACTGACAAGAACACTGAAGCTTTCTTT
v_gene: TRBV19; abundance: -; d_gene: -; j_gene: TRBJ1-5; CDR3aa: CASSIALGETGSDQPQHF; CDR3nt: TGTGCCAGTAGTATAGCCCTTGGGGAAACAGGTTCAGACCAGCCCCAGCATTTT
v_gene: TRBV27; abundance: -; d_gene: -; j_gene: TRBJ1-1; CDR3aa: CASRSLVNTEAFF; CDR3nt: TGTGCCAGTAGGTCCCTAGTTAACACTGAAGCTTTCTTT
v_gene: TRBV30; abundance: -; d_gene: TRBD1; j_gene: TRBJ1-3; CDR3aa: CASTGASGNTIYF; CDR3nt: TGTGCCTCGACAGGGGCGTCTGGAAACACCATATATTTT
v_gene: TRBV9; abundance: -; d_gene: -; j_gene: TRBJ2-7; CDR3aa: CASSVAGQSAYEQYF; CDR3nt: TGTGCCAGCAGCGTAGCTGGACAGTCGGCCTACGAGCAGTACTTC
v_gene: TRBV6-6; abundance: few; d_gene: -; j_gene: TRBJ2-7; CDR3aa: CASSQKTYEQYF; CDR3nt: TGTGCCAGCAGCCAGAAGACCTACGAGCAGTACTTC
v_gene: TRBV9; abundance: -; d_gene: TRBD1; j_gene: TRBJ2-7; CDR3aa: CASSVRDRVPYEQYF; CDR3nt: TGTGCCAGCAGCGTCCGTGACAGGGTGCCCTACGAGCAGTACTTC
v_gene: TRBV19; abundance: once; d_gene: -; j_gene: TRBJ2-7; CDR3aa: CASSSAGAYEQYF; CDR3nt: TGTGCCAGTAGCTCCGCAGGGGCCTACGAGCAGTACTTC
v_gene: TRBV5-4; abundance: -; d_gene: -; j_gene: TRBJ2-7; CDR3aa: CASSGAGLNEQYF; CDR3nt: TGTGCCAGCAGCGGGGCGGGACTGAATGAGCAGTACTTC
v_gene: TRBV6-6; abundance: -; d_gene: TRBD2; j_gene: TRBJ2-7; CDR3aa: CASRGGSYEQYF; CDR3nt: TGTGCCAGCCGGGGGGGCTCCTACGAGCAGTACTTC
v_gene: TRBV29-1; abundance: -; d_gene: -; j_gene: TRBJ1-4; CDR3aa: CSVEDLRGDEKLFF; CDR3nt: TGCAGCGTTGAAGATCTCAGGGGTGATGAAAAACTGTTTTTT
v_gene: TRBV7-2; abundance: -; d_gene: -; j_gene: TRBJ1-6; CDR3aa: CASSLEGVAMGSPLHF; CDR3nt: TGTGCCAGCAGCTTAGAGGGGGTGGCCATGGGGTCACCCCTCCACTTT
v_gene: TRBV5-6; abundance: -; d_gene: -; j_gene: TRBJ2-7; CDR3aa: CASSQQNRVDDEQYF; CDR3nt: TGTGCCAGCAGCCAACAAAACAGGGTTGACGACGAGCAGTACTTC
v_gene: TRBV4-2; abundance: -; d_gene: -; j_gene: TRBJ2-7; CDR3aa: CASSQGTASQGYEQYF; CDR3nt: TGTGCCAGCAGCCAAGGGACTGCCAGCCAAGGTTACGAGCAGTACTTC
v_gene: TRBV4-3; abundance: -; d_gene: -; j_gene: TRBJ1-5; CDR3aa: CASSQRPGFNQPQHF; CDR3nt: TGCGCCAGCAGCCAACGGCCAGGGTTCAATCAGCCCCAGCATTTT
v_gene: TRBV5-4; abundance: -; d_gene: -; j_gene: TRBJ2-1; CDR3aa: CASSEYLAGGADEQFF; CDR3nt: TGTGCCAGCAGCGAGTACCTAGCTGGGGGGGCCGATGAGCAGTTCTTC
v_gene: TRBV7-3; abundance: -; d_gene: TRBD2; j_gene: TRBJ2-1; CDR3aa: CASSSRTSGGIGDYNEQFF; CDR3nt: TGTGCCAGCAGCTCCCGGACTAGCGGGGGGATCGGTGACTACAATGAGCAGTTCTTC
v_gene: TRBV7-6; abundance: -; d_gene: -; j_gene: TRBJ2-5; CDR3aa: CASSPLTQETQYF; CDR3nt: TGTGCCAGCAGCCCACTCACCCAAGAGACCCAGTACTTC
v_gene: TRBV5-1; abundance: -; d_gene: -; j_gene: TRBJ2-2; CDR3aa: CASSFGAGTGRVGELFF; CDR3nt: -
v_gene: TRBV4-1; abundance: -; d_gene: -; j_gene: TRBJ1-5; CDR3aa: CASSQDTNNQPQHF; CDR3nt: TGCGCCAGCAGCCAGGACACTAACAATCAGCCCCAGCATTTT
v_gene: TRBV6-5; abundance: once; d_gene: -; j_gene: TRBJ2-7; CDR3aa: CASKGFSTGAYGQYF; CDR3nt: TGTGCCAGCAAGGGTTTTTCTACAGGAGCCTACGGGCAGTACTTC
v_gene: TRBV5-6; abundance: few; d_gene: -; j_gene: TRBJ2-7; CDR3aa: CASSLLRQASYEQYF; CDR3nt: TGTGCCAGCAGCTTGTTGAGACAGGCTTCCTACGAGCAGTACTTC
v_gene: TRBV5-1; abundance: -; d_gene: -; j_gene: TRBJ1-3; CDR3aa: CASSSTGDSGNTIYF; CDR3nt: TGCGCCAGCAGCTCGACAGGAGATTCTGGAAACACCATATATTTT
v_gene: TRBV6-1; abundance: -; d_gene: -; j_gene: TRBJ2-5; CDR3aa: CASSATRQGETQYF; CDR3nt: TGTGCCAGCAGTGCAACGAGACAAGGAGAGACCCAGTACTTC
v_gene: TRBV5-1; abundance: -; d_gene: TRBD1; j_gene: TRBJ1-1; CDR3aa: CASSLGQGVTEAFF; CDR3nt: TGCGCCAGCAGCTTGGGACAGGGAGTAACTGAAGCTTTCTTT
v_gene: TRBV11-3; abundance: -; d_gene: -; j_gene: TRBJ2-7; CDR3aa: CASSLWYRADEQYF; CDR3nt: TGTGCCAGCAGCTTATGGTACAGGGCCGACGAGCAGTACTTC
v_gene: TRBV7-9; abundance: -; d_gene: TRBD1; j_gene: TRBJ1-1; CDR3aa: CASSPDRANTEAFF; CDR3nt: TGTGCCAGCAGCCCGGACAGGGCTAACACTGAAGCTTTCTTT
v_gene: TRBV4-3; abundance: -; d_gene: TRBD1; j_gene: TRBJ2-7; CDR3aa: CASSQDWGTDYEQYF; CDR3nt: TGCGCCAGCAGCCAAGATTGGGGGACAGATTACGAGCAGTACTTC
v_gene: TRBV28; abundance: -; d_gene: -; j_gene: TRBJ1-6; CDR3aa: CASRFGGTTNSPLHF; CDR3nt: TGTGCCAGCAGGTTTGGCGGGACTACTAATTCACCCCTCCACTTT
v_gene: TRBV2; abundance: once; d_gene: -; j_gene: TRBJ1-2; CDR3aa: CASSDNRNSNYGYTF; CDR3nt: TGTGCCAGCAGTGATAACAGGAATTCTAACTATGGCTACACCTTC
v_gene: TRBV6-6; abundance: -; d_gene: -; j_gene: TRBJ1-6; CDR3aa: CASSNGGNNSPLHF; CDR3nt: TGTGCCAGCAGCAACGGGGGGAATAATTCACCCCTCCACTTT
v_gene: TRBV4-1; abundance: -; d_gene: -; j_gene: TRBJ2-1; CDR3aa: CASSQFIDAGYNEQFF; CDR3nt: TGCGCCAGCAGCCAATTCATTGATGCGGGGTACAATGAGCAGTTCTTC
v_gene: TRBV29-1; abundance: few; d_gene: TRBD2; j_gene: TRBJ2-7; CDR3aa: CSVGGGYEQYF; CDR3nt: TGCAGCGTGGGGGGGGGTTATGAGCAGTACTTC
v_gene: TRBV9; abundance: -; d_gene: -; j_gene: TRBJ1-5; CDR3aa: CASSPNSRGNQPQHF; CDR3nt: TGTGCCAGCAGCCCGAATTCGAGGGGGAATCAGCCCCAGCATTTT
v_gene: TRBV10-3; abundance: -; d_gene: TRBD2; j_gene: TRBJ2-1; CDR3aa: CAISETIAGGPYNEQFF; CDR3nt: TGTGCCATCAGTGAGACGATAGCGGGGGGCCCCTACAATGAGCAGTTCTTC
v_gene: TRBV13; abundance: -; d_gene: -; j_gene: TRBJ2-2; CDR3aa: CASSSLAGRSTGELFF; CDR3nt: TGTGCCAGCAGCTCCCTGGCTGGTAGGAGCACCGGGGAGCTGTTTTTT
v_gene: TRBV6-5; abundance: -; d_gene: TRBD1; j_gene: TRBJ2-7; CDR3aa: CASSYSRTGGYEQYF; CDR3nt: TGTGCCAGCAGTTACTCGCGGACAGGGGGTTACGAGCAGTACTTC
v_gene: TRBV6-5; abundance: -; d_gene: -; j_gene: TRBJ1-1; CDR3aa: CASRLQGGWTEAFF; CDR3nt: TGTGCCAGCAGGCTCCAGGGTGGATGGACTGAAGCTTTCTTT
v_gene: TRBV6-6; abundance: -; d_gene: TRBD1; j_gene: TRBJ2-5; CDR3aa: CASSSQGFQETQYF; CDR3nt: TGTGCCAGCAGTTCACAGGGGTTCCAAGAGACCCAGTACTTC
v_gene: TRBV30; abundance: -; d_gene: TRBD1; j_gene: TRBJ1-1; CDR3aa: CAWSQGQTGVAFF; CDR3nt: TGTGCCTGGAGTCAGGGACAGACGGGGGTAGCTTTCTTT
v_gene: TRBV5-1; abundance: -; d_gene: TRBD1; j_gene: TRBJ1-4; CDR3aa: CASSLGLGQSTNEKLFF; CDR3nt: TGCGCCAGCAGCTTGGGGTTGGGACAGTCAACTAATGAAAAACTGTTTTTT
v_gene: TRBV19; abundance: -; d_gene: -; j_gene: TRBJ1-5; CDR3aa: CASSQDSRSQPQHF; CDR3nt: TGTGCCAGTAGTCAGGACAGTCGGTCTCAGCCCCAGCATTTT
v_gene: TRBV4-1; abundance: few; d_gene: -; j_gene: TRBJ1-4; CDR3aa: CASSQVGALGEKLFF; CDR3nt: TGCGCCAGCAGCCAAGTAGGGGCCCTCGGTGAAAAACTGTTTTTT